This entry describes one TCR beta chain. Genomic DNA provided the template from which TCR beta VDJ and CDR3 profiles were obtained. From the reads, TCRdb called clonotypes with MiXCR, one entry per CDR3 protein. Among about 180,000 distinct CDR3 sequences, just over 45% were seen once, and the ten largest hold under 3.5%. The sample comes from a study of CD8+CD57+ T cells in acquired aplastic anemia. Study information: Sorted CD4+ and CD8+ cells gave a mean 3.2 ug DNA, range about 0.19 to 27.4 ug.

V dropped 1 base and J dropped 1; count of bases not matched to a gene: 11. CDR3 length equals 19 residues. Per the germline V gene, CDR1 is LNHDA and CDR2 is SQIVND (reference sequence). The chain has TRBV19 and TRBJ2-4; TRBD2 matches at 9 bases. The clonotype comes from a human donor in good health. Sequencing was done on a sample of sorted CD4+, CD8+, or CD8+CD57+ T cells (not recorded which) from PBMCs. Here the CDR3 reads CASSIGPAGGRRAKNIQYF. For the CDR3, the DNA is TGTGCCAGTAGTATAGGGCCTGCGGGAGGGAGGAGGGCCAAAAACATTCAGTACTTC. Supplemented by reference TRBV19 and TRBJ2-4, the full variable domain reads DGGITQSPKYLFRKEGQNVTLSCEQNLNHDAMYWYRQDPGQGLRLIYYSQIVNDFQKGDIAEGYSVSREKKESFPLTVTSAQKNPTAFYLCASSIGPAGGRRAKNIQYFGAGTRLSVL.